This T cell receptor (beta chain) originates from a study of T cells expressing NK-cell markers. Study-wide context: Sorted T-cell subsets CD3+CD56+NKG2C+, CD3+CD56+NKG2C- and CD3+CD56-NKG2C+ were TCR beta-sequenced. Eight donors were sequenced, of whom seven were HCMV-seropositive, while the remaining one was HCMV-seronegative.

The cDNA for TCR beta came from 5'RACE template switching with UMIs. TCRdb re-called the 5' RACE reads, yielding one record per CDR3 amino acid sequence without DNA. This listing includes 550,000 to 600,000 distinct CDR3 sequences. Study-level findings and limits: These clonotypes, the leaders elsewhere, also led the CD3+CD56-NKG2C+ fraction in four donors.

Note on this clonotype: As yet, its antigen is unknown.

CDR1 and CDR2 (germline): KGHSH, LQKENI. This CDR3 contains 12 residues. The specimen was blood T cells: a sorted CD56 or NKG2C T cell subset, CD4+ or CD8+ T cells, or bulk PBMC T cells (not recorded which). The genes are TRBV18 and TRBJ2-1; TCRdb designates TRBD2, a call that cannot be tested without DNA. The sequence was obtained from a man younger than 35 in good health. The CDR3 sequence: CASSPDFAEQFF.